The 20 T cell receptor beta chains given below trace back to one sample, sequenced in a study of beta chain features in type 1 diabetes. All of the isolated RNA was reverse transcribed, so expressed TCRB transcripts were sequenced. Method: immunoSEQ multiplex PCR; TCRdb's copy keeps in-frame clones and lacks some. This sample has 200,000 to 250,000 clones; over 8.5% occur once, and the top ten carry about 0.037%. The sample consisted of naive CD4+ T cells from blood. All receptors come from a woman aged 18-35 years in good health.

The genes are TRBV14 and TRBJ2-7; D ambiguous. There are 15 residues in the CDR3. V was clipped by 2 bases and J by 1 base, with 12 bases between them. CDR1 is SGHDN, CDR2 FVKESK, per germline. The CDR3 reads CASSQLLAESYEQYF. The CDR3 nucleotides read TGTGCCAGCAGCCAATTACTGGCGGAATCCTACGAGCAGTACTTC.

This clone turned up a few times. CDR3 in amino acids: CASSLRIAGGRETQYF. CDR3 DNA: TGTGCCAGCAGCTTGAGAATAGCGGGGGGGCGAGAGACCCAGTACTTC. The rearrangement joins TRBV5-4 to TRBJ2-5; 11 bases are a match to TRBD2. CDR1 and CDR2 from the germline V gene are SGHNT and YYREEE (reference sequence). The CDR3 is 16 residues long. The ends lost 1 base at V and 4 bases at J; junction bases unmatched: 6.

The chain is built from TRBV7-9 and TRBJ2-1; 8 bases are shared with TRBD2. CDR1 is SEHNR, CDR2 FQNEAQ, per germline (reference sequence). The CDR3 is 11 residues long. V lost 7 bases, J lost 9 bases, and 2 bases stayed unmatched. CDR3 amino acids: CASTGGVEQFF. CDR3 DNA sequence: TGTGCCAGCACCGGGGGGGTTGAGCAGTTCTTC.

This clone was found a few times. The chain carries TRBV5-1 and TRBJ1-2; 10 bases line up with TRBD1. The CDR3 has 16 amino acids. Germline trimming cut 6 bases from V and 4 bases from J; bases unmatched to any gene: 12. Germline V lookup: CDR1 SGHRS, CDR2 YFSETQ. The CDR3 reads CASTAISGQGTYGYTF. In DNA, the CDR3 is TGCGCCAGCACCGCGATTTCGGGACAGGGGACCTATGGCTACACCTTC.

This clone was counted between two and nine times. The J gene is TRBJ2-7, the V gene TRBV12-5; possibly TRBD1 for D (6 bases). V dropped 5 bases and J dropped 3 bases, with 14 bases sitting between them. Germline lookup yields CDR1 LGHNT and CDR2 FRNRAP. This CDR3 comprises 14 residues. DNA of the CDR3: TGTGCTAGTGGTGGCGGACAGATTTTCTACGAGCAGTACTTC. This sequence encodes CASGGGQIFYEQYF.

This clone showed up just a few times. V and J are TRBV25-1 and TRBJ1-2, with 7 bases that match TRBD1. CDR1 and CDR2 (germline): MGHDK, SYGVNS. The CDR3 length is 16 residues. Losses at the gene ends were 1 base for V and 0 bases for J; bases not matched to a gene: 5. CDR3 loop: CASSELQGPANYGYTF. The CDR3 DNA is TGTGCCAGCAGTGAATTACAGGGGCCTGCTAACTATGGCTACACCTTC.

This clone was counted at least ten times. Other nucleotide sequences in the sample specify the same CDR3. V is TRBV23-1 and J is TRBJ2-7, with D unresolved. TRBV23-1 is flagged as an ORF with uncertain function. The CDR3 spans 16 residues. Trimming pared 0 bases from V and 2 bases from J, leaving 14 bases between. The CDR3 reads CASSQSRMLLPYEQYF. As DNA, the CDR3 is TGCGCCAGCAGTCAATCGCGTATGCTGCTTCCCTACGAGCAGTACTTC.

In its sample, this clone was seen a few times. The chain joins TRBV5-4 to TRBJ2-2; D unclear. The CDR3 is 13 residues long. Germline V CDR1 and CDR2: SGHNT, YYREEE (reference sequence). Between the trimmed V and J ends, which lost 0 bases and 6 bases, there was a span of 6 bases. The CDR3 DNA sequence: TGTGCCAGCAGCTTGGCTGGGCCCGGGGAGCTGTTTTTT. Amino acids: CASSLAGPGELFF.

This clone appeared many times. The gene calls are TRBV27 and TRBJ2-4, with a possible D match to TRBD2 (5 bases). This CDR3 has 13 amino acids. Germline lookup yields CDR1 MNHEY and CDR2 SMNVEV (reference sequence). V shed 3 bases and J shed 6 bases, with 9 bases lying between them. CDR3 region: CASSFGIGNIQYF. CDR3 nucleotide sequence: TGTGCCAGCAGTTTCGGGATCGGAAACATTCAGTACTTC.

V gene TRBV6-5 combines with J gene TRBJ1-2; TRBD1 matches at 8 bases. There are 12 residues in the CDR3. Germline CDR1 is MNHEY and CDR2 is SVGAGI. The V gene end was trimmed by 6 bases and the J gene end by 7 bases; junction bases not matched to a gene: 4. Here the CDR3 reads CASSQGALGYTF. The CDR3 nucleotides read TGTGCCAGCAGCCAGGGGGCGCTTGGCTACACCTTC.

V usage is TRBV15 and J usage is TRBJ1-4, with D uncertain. The CDR3 runs to 15 residues. Trimming took off 3 bases at V and 3 bases at J, with 11 bases between the two ends. CDR1 and CDR2 from the germline V gene are LNHNV and YYDKDF (reference sequence). This chain's CDR3 is CATSREGRANEKLFF. DNA for the CDR3: TGTGCCACCAGCAGGGAGGGTAGGGCTAATGAAAAACTGTTTTTT.

The sample holds many counts of this clone. This chain connects TRBV10-3 to TRBJ2-5, with TRBD1 matching over 10 bases. In germline, CDR1 is ENHRY, CDR2 SYGVKD. The CDR3 contains 15 residues. With V trimmed by 0 bases and J by 10 bases, 8 bases remained unmatched. In nucleotides, the CDR3 is TGTGCCATCAGTGAGTCCACTGGGACAGGGGATATCCAGTACTTC. Translation gives CAISESTGTGDIQYF.

This sequence joins TRBV6-6 and TRBJ2-5; maybe TRBD2 (6 bases). The V gene's germline CDR1 is MNHNY and CDR2 SVGAGI (reference sequence). Trimming removed 0 bases at V and 2 bases at J, with 13 bases between. This CDR3 has 16 residues. CDR3 protein: CASSYSWGRQQETQYF. The CDR3 DNA reads as TGTGCCAGCAGTTACTCGTGGGGGAGGCAGCAAGAGACCCAGTACTTC.

V is TRBV27 and J is TRBJ2-1; tentative D call: TRBD2 (5 bases). CDR3 length equals 15 residues. Germline assignment: CDR1 MNHEY and CDR2 SMNVEV (reference sequence). Trimming removed 6 bases at V and 0 bases at J, with 12 bases between. CDR3 protein: CASRLERFSYNEQFF. In DNA form, the CDR3 reads TGTGCCAGCAGATTAGAGCGGTTCTCCTACAATGAGCAGTTCTTC.

The gene calls are TRBV19 and TRBJ2-5, with 10 bases fitting TRBD2. The CDR3 is 14 amino acids. Germline V CDR1 and CDR2: LNHDA, SQIVND (reference sequence). V shed 6 bases and J 5 bases; nucleotides not matched to a gene: 6. This chain's CDR3 is CASRLAGAGETQYF. CDR3 coding DNA: TGTGCCAGTAGGCTAGCGGGGGCCGGGGAGACCCAGTACTTC.

This clone was observed a few times. The V gene is TRBV5-4, the J gene TRBJ2-5, with D possibly being TRBD1 (6 bases). There are 15 residues in the CDR3. V gave up 0 bases and J gave up 3 bases, with 12 bases separating them. CDR1 SGHNT and CDR2 YYREEE come from the germline V gene (reference sequence). The CDR3 region has the DNA TGTGCCAGCAGCTTGGTGGGGGCACCCAAAGAGACCCAGTACTTC. Translation gives CASSLVGAPKETQYF.

The chain has TRBV29-1 and TRBJ2-1, with TRBD2 identical over 8 bases. The V gene's germline CDR1 is SQVTM and CDR2 ANQGSEA. This CDR3 contains 13 residues. J lost 3 bases, V lost 4 bases, and 2 bases had no gene match. The CDR3 here is CSVVTSGYNEQFF. The DNA of the CDR3 is TGCAGCGTTGTCACTAGCGGCTACAATGAGCAGTTCTTC.

V and J are TRBV7-9 and TRBJ2-3; D is possibly TRBD2 (5 bases). Germline V lookup: CDR1 SEHNR, CDR2 FQNEAQ (reference sequence). V lost 5 bases and J 1 base, leaving 13 bases between the germline ends. There are 15 residues in the CDR3. The CDR3 spells CASSGTGYRTDTQYF. The CDR3 DNA reads TGTGCCAGCAGCGGAACGGGGTACCGCACAGATACGCAGTATTTT.

The sample holds a few counts of this clone. This chain connects TRBV6-6 to TRBJ1-2, with 12 bases lining up with TRBD1. Germline values: CDR1 MNHNY, CDR2 SVGAGI (reference sequence). The J segment lost 6 bases and the V segment lost 2 bases, leaving 4 bases of the junction unmatched. The CDR3 spans 15 residues. The CDR3 is CASSYGTGGSDGYTF. The CDR3 nucleotides are TGTGCCAGCAGTTACGGGACAGGGGGCTCTGATGGCTACACCTTC.

V gene TRBV5-1 combines with J gene TRBJ2-7, with 9 bases identical to TRBD1. This CDR3 spans 13 amino acids. Germline loops: CDR1 SGHRS, CDR2 YFSETQ. J was trimmed by 5 bases and V by 2 bases; bases with no gene match: 2. The CDR3 sequence is CASSFGTGNEQYF. The CDR3, as DNA: TGCGCCAGCAGCTTCGGGACAGGGAACGAGCAGTACTTC.